This T cell receptor beta chain was profiled in a study of blood T cell repertoires in COVID-19. Study in general: Specimens from acute and convalescent COVID-19 originated in the United States, Italy and Spain. The cDNA or gDNA used as material had been derived from T cells, B-cell-depleted T cells, or PBMCs.

In the source study's methods: Quantification of nucleated cells was approximated via reference gene primer amplification. The data were produced by immunoSEQ multiplex PCR, yet TCRdb's version contains in-frame clones alone and is incomplete. That table gives V, J and clone size, and the DNA gave D and trimming. The data show about 250,000 clones, with around four fifths seen just once and approximately 4.5% held by the top ten. The V and J ends lost 3 bases and 5 bases respectively, with 14 bases between them. The CDR3 runs to 14 residues. The V gene's germline CDR1 is SGHTS and CDR2 YDEGEE. This chain connects TRBV5-8 to TRBJ1-1; no firm D call. This clonotype was sampled from a woman in her seventies with acute or convalescent COVID-19. The sequencing sample was made of peripheral blood. In DNA, the CDR3 is TGTGCCAGCAGCTGGGGTAGAAGAGGGACTGAAGCTTTCTTT. Protein product: CASSWGRRGTEAFF.